The clone carrying this T cell receptor (delta chain) was seen only a few times. One end of the junction does not line up with germline, which may come from a read error. Germline-derived CDR1 and CDR2 are GEAIGNYY and EKD. The CDR3 has 20 amino acids. TCRdb redid clone calling on the reads using CATT. The data contain 9,000 to 13,000 delta-chain clones, 8.5% to 9% of them singletons. The sample originates from a study of gamma-delta chains in newborns, infants, children. Across the whole study: Polyclonal expansion of innate γδ T cells after birth follows microbial exposure.

Sequenced input: blood. The rearrangement joins TRDV2 to TRDJ1, with 9 bases aligning to TRDD3. The receptor comes from a child who was a newborn, infant or young child, either healthy, febrile or measles-vaccinated (not recorded which). Here the CDR3 reads CASDTVSTGGPSGPTDKLIF. The CDR3 bases are TGTGCCAGTGACACCGTGAGCACTGGGGGACCCTCCGGGCCTACCGATAAACTCATCTTT.